The clone carrying this T cell receptor beta chain was seen many times. The CDR3 extends over 13 amino acids. The V end was cut by 5 bases, the J end by 6 bases, with 14 bases between. From 300 to 450 ng of RNA, a library with molecular barcoded alpha/delta and beta/gamma adaptors was made. Via MiXCR, TCRdb re-called the reads, giving one row per CDR3 protein. The sample consists of about 47,000 distinct CDR3 sequences, roughly 12% of them appearing once. The sample originates from a study of read filtering for tumor transcriptome and immune sequencing. The overall study: Patients were 17 male and 11 to 15 female, mean age 65.9 years, range about 47 to 85. Transcriptome libraries were built from DNase-treated RNA.

Sequencing used a population of CD138-negative cells sorted from bone marrow. The chain has TRBV12-3 or TRBV12-4 and TRBJ2-7; possibly TRBD2 for D (6 bases). This clonotype was obtained from a donor at least 40 years old with multiple myeloma. CDR3 in DNA: TGTGCCAGCAGTCCTCCGGTGGGGGGCGAGCAGTACTTC. It encodes CASSPPVGGEQYF.